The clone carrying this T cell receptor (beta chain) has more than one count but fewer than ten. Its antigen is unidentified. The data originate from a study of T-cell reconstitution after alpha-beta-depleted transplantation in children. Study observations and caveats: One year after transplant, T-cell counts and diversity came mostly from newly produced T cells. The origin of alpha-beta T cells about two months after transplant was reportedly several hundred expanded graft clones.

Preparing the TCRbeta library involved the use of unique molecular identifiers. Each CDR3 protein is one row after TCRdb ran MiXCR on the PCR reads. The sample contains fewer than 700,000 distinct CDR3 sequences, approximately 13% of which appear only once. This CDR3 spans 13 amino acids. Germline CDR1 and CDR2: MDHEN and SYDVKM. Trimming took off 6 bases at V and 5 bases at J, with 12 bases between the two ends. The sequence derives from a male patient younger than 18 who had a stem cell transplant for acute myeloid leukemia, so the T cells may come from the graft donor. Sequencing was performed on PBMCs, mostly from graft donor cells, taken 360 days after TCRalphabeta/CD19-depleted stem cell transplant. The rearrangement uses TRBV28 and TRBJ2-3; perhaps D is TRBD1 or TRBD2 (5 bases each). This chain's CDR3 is CASSPGTQDTQYF. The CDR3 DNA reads TGTGCCAGCAGCCCCGGGACCCAAGATACGCAGTATTTT.